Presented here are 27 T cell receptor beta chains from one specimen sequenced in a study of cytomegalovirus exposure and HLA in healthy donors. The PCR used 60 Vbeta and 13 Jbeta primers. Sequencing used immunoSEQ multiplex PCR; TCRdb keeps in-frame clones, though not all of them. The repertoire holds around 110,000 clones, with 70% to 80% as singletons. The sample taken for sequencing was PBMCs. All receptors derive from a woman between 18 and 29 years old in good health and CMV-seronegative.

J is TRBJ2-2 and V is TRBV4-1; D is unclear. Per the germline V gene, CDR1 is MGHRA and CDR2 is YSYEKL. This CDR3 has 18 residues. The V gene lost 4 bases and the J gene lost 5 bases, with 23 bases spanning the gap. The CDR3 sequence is CASSLPSRPGPSTGELFF. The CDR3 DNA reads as TGCGCCAGCAGCCTCCCATCTCGACCGGGTCCTTCAACCGGGGAGCTGTTTTTT.

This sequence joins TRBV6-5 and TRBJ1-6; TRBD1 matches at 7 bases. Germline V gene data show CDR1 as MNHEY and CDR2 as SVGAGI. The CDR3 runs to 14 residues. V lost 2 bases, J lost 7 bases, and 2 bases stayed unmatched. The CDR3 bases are TGTGCCAGCAGTTACCCAGGGGGAAATTCACCCCTCCACTTT. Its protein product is CASSYPGGNSPLHF.

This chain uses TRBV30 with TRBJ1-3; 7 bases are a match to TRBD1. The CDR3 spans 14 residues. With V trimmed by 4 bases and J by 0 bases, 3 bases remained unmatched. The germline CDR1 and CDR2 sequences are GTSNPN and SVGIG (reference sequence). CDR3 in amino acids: CAWTPGGSGNTIYF. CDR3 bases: TGTGCCTGGACCCCAGGGGGCTCTGGAAACACCATATATTTT.

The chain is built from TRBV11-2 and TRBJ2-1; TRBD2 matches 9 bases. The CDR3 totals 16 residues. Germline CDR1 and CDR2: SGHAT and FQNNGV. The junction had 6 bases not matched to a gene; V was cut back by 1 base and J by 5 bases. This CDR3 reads CASSLVGLARNNEQFF. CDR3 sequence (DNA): TGTGCCAGCAGCTTAGTTGGACTAGCGAGAAACAATGAGCAGTTCTTC.

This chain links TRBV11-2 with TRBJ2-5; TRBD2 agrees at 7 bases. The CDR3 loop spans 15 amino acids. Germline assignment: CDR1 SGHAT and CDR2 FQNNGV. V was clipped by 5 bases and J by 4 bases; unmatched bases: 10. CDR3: CASSLSGTIRETQYF. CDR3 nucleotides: TGTGCCAGCAGCCTCTCCGGGACTATAAGAGAGACCCAGTACTTC.

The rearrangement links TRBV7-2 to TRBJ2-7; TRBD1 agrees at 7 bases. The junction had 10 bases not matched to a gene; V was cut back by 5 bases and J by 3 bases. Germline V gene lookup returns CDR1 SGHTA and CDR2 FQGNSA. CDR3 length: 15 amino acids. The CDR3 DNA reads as TGTGCCAGCAGCGGAGCGCGTCAGGGGGACTACGAGCAGTACTTC. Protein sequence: CASSGARQGDYEQYF.

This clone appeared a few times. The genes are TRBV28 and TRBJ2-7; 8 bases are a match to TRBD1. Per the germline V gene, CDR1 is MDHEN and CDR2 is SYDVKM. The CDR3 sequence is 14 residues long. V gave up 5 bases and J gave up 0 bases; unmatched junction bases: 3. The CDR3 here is CASSLTGGSYEQYF. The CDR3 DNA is TGTGCCAGCAGTCTTACAGGGGGCTCCTACGAGCAGTACTTC.

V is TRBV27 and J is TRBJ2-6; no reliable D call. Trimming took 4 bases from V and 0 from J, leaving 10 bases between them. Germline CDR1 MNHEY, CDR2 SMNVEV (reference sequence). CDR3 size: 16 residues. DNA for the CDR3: TGTGCCAGCAGTTCCCCCCCTTTCTCTGGGGCCAACGTCCTGACTTTC. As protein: CASSSPPFSGANVLTF.

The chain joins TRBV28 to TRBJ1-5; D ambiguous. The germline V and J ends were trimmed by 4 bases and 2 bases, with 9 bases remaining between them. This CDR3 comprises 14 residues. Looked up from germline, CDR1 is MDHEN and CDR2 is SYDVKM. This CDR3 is CASSSTGGNQPQHF. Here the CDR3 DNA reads TGTGCCAGCAGTTCCACCGGGGGCAATCAGCCCCAGCATTTT.

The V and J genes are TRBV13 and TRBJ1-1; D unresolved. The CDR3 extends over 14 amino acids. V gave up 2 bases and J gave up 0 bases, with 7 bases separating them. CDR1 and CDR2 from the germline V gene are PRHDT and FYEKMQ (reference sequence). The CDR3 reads CASSLTQMNTEAFF. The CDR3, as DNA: TGTGCCAGCAGCTTAACACAGATGAACACTGAAGCTTTCTTT.

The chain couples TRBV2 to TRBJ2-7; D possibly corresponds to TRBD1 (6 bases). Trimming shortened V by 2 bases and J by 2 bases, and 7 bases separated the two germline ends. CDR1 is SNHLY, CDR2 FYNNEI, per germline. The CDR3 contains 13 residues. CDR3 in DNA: TGTGCCAGCAGTGAACAGGGGACCTACGAGCAGTACTTC. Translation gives CASSEQGTYEQYF.

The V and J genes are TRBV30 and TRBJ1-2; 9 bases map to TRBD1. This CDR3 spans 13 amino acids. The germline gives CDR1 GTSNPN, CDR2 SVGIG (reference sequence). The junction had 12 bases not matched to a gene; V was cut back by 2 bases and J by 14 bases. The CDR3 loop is CAWSFGQGRVKTF. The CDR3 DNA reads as TGTGCCTGGAGTTTCGGACAGGGGAGGGTGAAGACCTTC.

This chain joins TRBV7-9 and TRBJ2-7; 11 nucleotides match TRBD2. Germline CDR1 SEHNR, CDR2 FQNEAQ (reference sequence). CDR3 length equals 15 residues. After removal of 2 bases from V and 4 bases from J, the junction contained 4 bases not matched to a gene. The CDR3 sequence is CASSLTTSGVYEQYF. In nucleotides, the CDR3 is TGTGCCAGCAGCTTAACGACTAGCGGGGTTTACGAGCAGTACTTC. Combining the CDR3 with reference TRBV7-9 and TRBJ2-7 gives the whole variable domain DTGVSQNPRHKITKRGQNVTFRCDPISEHNRLYWYRQTLGQGPEFLTYFQNEAQLEKSRLLSDRFSAERPKGSFSTLEIQRTEQGDSAMYLCASSLTTSGVYEQYFGPGTRLTVT.

The CDR3 sequence is CAIAGTNYGYTF. CDR3 DNA sequence: TGTGCCATCGCCGGGACAAACTATGGCTACACCTTC. This rearrangement joins TRBV10-3 to TRBJ1-2; tentative D call: TRBD1 (6 bases). CDR1 is ENHRY and CDR2 is SYGVKD in the germline V gene. The CDR3 has 12 amino acids. Trimming stripped 8 bases from V and 2 bases from J, with 9 bases between.

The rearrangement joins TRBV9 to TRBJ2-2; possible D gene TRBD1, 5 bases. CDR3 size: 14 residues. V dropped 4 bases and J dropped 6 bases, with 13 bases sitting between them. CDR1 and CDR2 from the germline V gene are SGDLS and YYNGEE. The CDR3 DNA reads TGTGCCAGCAGCCCTGGACATGAGGCCGGGGAGCTGTTTTTT. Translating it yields CASSPGHEAGELFF.

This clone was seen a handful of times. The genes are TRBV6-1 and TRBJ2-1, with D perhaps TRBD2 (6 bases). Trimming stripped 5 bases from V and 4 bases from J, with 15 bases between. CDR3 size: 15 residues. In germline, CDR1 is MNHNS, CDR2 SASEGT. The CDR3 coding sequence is TGTGCCAGCAGTTTGGCGGGACTTGATTACAATGAGCAGTTCTTC. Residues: CASSLAGLDYNEQFF.

The CDR3 DNA sequence: TGCAGCGTTGAAGGCAAGGGGTTCTATGGCTACACCTTC. Its protein product is CSVEGKGFYGYTF. The chain couples TRBV29-1 to TRBJ1-2; possible D gene TRBD1, 5 bases. In germline, CDR1 is SQVTM, CDR2 ANQGSEA. CDR3 size: 13 residues. With 1 base removed from V and 4 bases from J, the gap between germline ends came to 10 bases. Looking up the rest from reference TRBV29-1 and TRBJ1-2 gives the full variable domain: SAVISQKPSRDICQRGTSLTIQCQVDSQVTMMFWYRQQPGQSLTLIATANQGSEATYESGFVIDKFPISRPNLTFSTLTVSNMSPEDSSIYLCSVEGKGFYGYTFGSGTRLTVV.

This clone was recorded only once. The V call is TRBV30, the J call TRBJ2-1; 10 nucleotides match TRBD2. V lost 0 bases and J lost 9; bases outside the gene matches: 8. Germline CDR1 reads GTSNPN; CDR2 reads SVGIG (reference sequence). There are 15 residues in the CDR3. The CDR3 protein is CAWSVGLAGVGEQFF. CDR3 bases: TGTGCCTGGAGTGTCGGGCTAGCGGGGGTGGGTGAGCAGTTCTTC.

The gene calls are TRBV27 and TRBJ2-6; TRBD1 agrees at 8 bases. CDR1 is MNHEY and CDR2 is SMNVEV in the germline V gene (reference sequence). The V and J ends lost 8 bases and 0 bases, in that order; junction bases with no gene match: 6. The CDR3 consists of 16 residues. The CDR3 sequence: CASGQGPSSGANVLTF. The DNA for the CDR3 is TGTGCCAGCGGACAGGGCCCCTCCTCTGGGGCCAACGTCCTGACTTTC.

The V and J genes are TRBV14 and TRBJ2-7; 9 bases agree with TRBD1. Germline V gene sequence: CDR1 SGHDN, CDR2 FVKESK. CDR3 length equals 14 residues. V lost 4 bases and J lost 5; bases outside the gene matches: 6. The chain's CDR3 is CASSRDRARNEQYF. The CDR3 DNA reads TGTGCCAGCAGCCGGGACAGGGCAAGGAACGAGCAGTACTTC.

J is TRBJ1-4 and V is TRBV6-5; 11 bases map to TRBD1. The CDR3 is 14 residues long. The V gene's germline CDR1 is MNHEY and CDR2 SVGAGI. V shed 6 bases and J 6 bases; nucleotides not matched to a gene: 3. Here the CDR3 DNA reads TGTGCCAGCAGCCGGACAGGGGGCGATGAAAAACTGTTTTTT. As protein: CASSRTGGDEKLFF.

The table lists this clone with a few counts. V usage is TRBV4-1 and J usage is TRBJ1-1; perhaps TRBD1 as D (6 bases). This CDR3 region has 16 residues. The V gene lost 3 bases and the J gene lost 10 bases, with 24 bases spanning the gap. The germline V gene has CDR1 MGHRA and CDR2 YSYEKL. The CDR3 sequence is CASSQAPLGTSKVAFF. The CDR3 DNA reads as TGCGCCAGCAGCCAGGCCCCGCTGGGGACATCGAAAGTAGCTTTCTTT.

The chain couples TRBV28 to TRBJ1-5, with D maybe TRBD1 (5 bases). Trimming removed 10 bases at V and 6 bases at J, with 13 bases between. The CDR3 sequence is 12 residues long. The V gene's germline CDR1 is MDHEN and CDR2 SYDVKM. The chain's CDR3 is CATGVGLQPQHF. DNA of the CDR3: TGTGCCACTGGGGTGGGGCTTCAGCCCCAGCATTTT.

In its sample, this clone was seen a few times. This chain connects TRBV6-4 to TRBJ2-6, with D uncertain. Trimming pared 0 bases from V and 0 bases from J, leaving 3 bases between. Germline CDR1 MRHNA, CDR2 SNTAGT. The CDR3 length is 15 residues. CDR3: CASSDSSSGANVLTF. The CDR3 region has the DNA TGTGCCAGCAGTGACTCCAGCTCTGGGGCCAACGTCCTGACTTTC.

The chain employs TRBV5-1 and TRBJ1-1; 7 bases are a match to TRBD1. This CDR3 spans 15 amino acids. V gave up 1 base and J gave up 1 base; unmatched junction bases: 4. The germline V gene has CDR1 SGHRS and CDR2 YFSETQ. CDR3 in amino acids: CASSLWGTENTEAFF. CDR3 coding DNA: TGCGCCAGCAGCTTGTGGGGGACAGAGAACACTGAAGCTTTCTTT.

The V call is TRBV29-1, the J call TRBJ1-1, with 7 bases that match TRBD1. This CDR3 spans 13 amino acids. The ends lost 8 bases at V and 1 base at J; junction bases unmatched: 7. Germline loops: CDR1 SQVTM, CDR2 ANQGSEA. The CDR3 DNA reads TGCAGCTCTTACAGGGGCGAGAACACTGAAGCTTTCTTT. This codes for CSSYRGENTEAFF.

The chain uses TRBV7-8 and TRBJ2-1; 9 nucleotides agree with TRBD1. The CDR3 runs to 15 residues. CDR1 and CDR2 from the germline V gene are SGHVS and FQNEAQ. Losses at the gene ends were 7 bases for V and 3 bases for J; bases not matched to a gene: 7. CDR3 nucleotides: TGTGCCAGCATGCGGGACAGGGCTTACTACAATGAGCAGTTCTTC. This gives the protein CASMRDRAYYNEQFF. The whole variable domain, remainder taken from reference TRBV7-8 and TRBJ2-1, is GAGVSQSPRYKVAKRGQDVALRCDPISGHVSLFWYQQALGQGPEFLTYFQNEAQLDKSGLPSDRFFAERPEGSVSTLKIQRTQQEDSAVYLCASMRDRAYYNEQFFGPGTRLTVL.